This TCR beta chain was observed in a study of cytomegalovirus exposure and HLA in healthy donors. The V gene's germline CDR1 is MNHNY and CDR2 SVGAGI (reference sequence). The CDR3 spans 15 residues. V trimming: 3 bases; J trimming: 5 bases; junction bases outside the gene matches: 9. The PCR contained 60 Vbeta and 13 Jbeta primers. Using immunoSEQ multiplex PCR, the repertoire was profiled, and TCRdb retains in-frame clones only, with some absent. The sample lists about 130,000 clones, roughly four fifths seen once, with 2.5% to 3.5% in the top ten. The sequencing input was PBMCs. The rearrangement joins TRBV6-6 to TRBJ2-5, with TRBD1 identical over 7 bases. This TCR derives from a man between 25 and 39 years old in good health and CMV-seronegative. For the CDR3, the DNA is TGTGCCAGCAGTTATTCGACAGGGTTGGGGGAGACCCAGTACTTC. Its translation is CASSYSTGLGETQYF.